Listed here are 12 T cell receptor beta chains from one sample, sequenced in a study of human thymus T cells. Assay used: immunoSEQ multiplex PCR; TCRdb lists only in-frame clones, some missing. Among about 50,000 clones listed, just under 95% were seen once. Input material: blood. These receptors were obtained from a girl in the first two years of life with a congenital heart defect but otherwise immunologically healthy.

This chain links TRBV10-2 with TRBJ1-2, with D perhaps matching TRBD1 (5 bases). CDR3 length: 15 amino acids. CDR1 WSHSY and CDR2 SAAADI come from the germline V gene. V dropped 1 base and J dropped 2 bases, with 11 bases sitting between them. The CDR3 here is CASSEWGDWNYGYTF. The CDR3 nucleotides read TGCGCCAGCAGTGAGTGGGGGGACTGGAACTATGGCTACACCTTC.

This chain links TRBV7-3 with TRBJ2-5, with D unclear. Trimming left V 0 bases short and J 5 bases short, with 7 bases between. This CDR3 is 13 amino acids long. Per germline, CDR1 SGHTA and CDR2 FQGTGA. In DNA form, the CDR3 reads TGTGCCAGCAGCTTAACGGTTTATGAGACCCAGTACTTC. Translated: CASSLTVYETQYF.

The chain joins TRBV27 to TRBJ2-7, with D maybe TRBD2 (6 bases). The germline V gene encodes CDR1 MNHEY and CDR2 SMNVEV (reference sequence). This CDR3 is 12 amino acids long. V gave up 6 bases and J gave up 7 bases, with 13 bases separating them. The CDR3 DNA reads TGTGCCAGCAGGGGGGGATTGGGGGAGCAGTACTTC. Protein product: CASRGGLGEQYF.

The CDR3 loop reads CSVEEGGKGYTF. The CDR3 DNA reads as TGCAGCGTGGAGGAAGGGGGGAAAGGCTACACCTTC. The chain combines TRBV29-1 with TRBJ1-2; D possibly corresponds to TRBD1 (6 bases). This CDR3 comprises 12 residues. Germline values: CDR1 SQVTM, CDR2 ANQGSEA. The V and J ends lost 6 bases and 8 bases respectively, with 16 bases between them.

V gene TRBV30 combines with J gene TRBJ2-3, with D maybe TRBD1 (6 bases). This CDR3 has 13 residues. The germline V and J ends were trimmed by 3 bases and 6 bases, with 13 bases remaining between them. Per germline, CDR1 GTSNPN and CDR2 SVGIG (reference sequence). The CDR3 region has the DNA TGTGCCTGGAGGCCAGGGGTAGCTGATACGCAGTATTTT. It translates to CAWRPGVADTQYF. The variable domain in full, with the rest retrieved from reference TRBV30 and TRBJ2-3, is SQTIHQWPATLVQPVGSPLSLECTVEGTSNPNLYWYRQAAGRGLQLLFYSVGIGQISSEVPQNLSASRPQDRQFILSSKKLLLSDSGFYLCAWRPGVADTQYFGPGTRLTVL.

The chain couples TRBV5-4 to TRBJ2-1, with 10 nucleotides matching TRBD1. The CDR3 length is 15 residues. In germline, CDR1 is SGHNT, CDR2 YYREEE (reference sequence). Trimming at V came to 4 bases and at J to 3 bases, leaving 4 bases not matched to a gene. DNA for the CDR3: TGTGCCAGCAGCCCGGACAGGGGGGGCTACAATGAGCAGTTCTTC. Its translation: CASSPDRGGYNEQFF.

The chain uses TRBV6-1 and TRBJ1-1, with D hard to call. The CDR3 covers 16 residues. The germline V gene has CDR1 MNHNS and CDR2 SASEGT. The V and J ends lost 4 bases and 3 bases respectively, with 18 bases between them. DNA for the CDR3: TGTGCCAGCAGTGCCAAATCCGGACGCCTCCACACTGAAGCTTTCTTT. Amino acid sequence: CASSAKSGRLHTEAFF.

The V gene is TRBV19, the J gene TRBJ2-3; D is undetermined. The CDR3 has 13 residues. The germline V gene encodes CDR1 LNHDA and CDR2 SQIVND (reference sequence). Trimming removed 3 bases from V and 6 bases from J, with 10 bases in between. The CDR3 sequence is CASSIWEADTQYF. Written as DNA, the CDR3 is TGTGCCAGTAGTATCTGGGAAGCGGATACGCAGTATTTT.

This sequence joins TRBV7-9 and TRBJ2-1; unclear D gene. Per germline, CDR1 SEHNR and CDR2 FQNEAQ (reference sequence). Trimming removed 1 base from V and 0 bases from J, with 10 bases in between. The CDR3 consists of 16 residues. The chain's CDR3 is CASSLVAFSSYNEQFF. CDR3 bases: TGTGCCAGCAGCTTAGTTGCTTTTAGCTCCTACAATGAGCAGTTCTTC.

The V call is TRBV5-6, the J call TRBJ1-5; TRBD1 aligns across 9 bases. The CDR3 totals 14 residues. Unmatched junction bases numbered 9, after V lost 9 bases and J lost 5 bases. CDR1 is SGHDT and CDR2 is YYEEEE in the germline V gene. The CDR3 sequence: CANVRRDRDQPQHF. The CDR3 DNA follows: TGTGCCAACGTGCGCCGGGACAGGGATCAGCCCCAGCATTTT.

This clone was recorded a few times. This CDR3 is CASTLGNTEAFF. The CDR3 coding sequence is TGCGCCAGCACACTTGGGAACACTGAAGCTTTCTTT. This chain uses TRBV10-2 with TRBJ1-1, with no clear D. V was pared by 7 bases and J by 1 base, with 7 bases between. From germline, CDR1 is WSHSY and CDR2 SAAADI. The CDR3 has 12 amino acids.

The CDR3 DNA reads as TGTGCCTGGAGGCGAACCGGGACGAGAGATTCACCCCTCCACTTT. This sequence encodes CAWRRTGTRDSPLHF. This chain links TRBV30 with TRBJ1-6, with D tentatively TRBD1 (5 bases). The germline V and J ends were trimmed by 3 bases and 8 bases, with 17 bases remaining between them. Germline assignment: CDR1 GTSNPN and CDR2 SVGIG (reference sequence). The CDR3 is made up of 15 amino acids.